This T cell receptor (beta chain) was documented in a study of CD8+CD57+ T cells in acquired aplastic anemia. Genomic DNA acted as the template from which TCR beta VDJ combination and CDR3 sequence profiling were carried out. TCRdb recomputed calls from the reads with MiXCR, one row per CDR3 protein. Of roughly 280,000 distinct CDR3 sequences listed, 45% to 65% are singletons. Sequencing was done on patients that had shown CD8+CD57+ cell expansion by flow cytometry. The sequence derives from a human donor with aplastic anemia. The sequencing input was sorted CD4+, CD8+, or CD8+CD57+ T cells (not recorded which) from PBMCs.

CDR3 sequence reads: CASSVFLSEQYF. The CDR3 DNA follows: TGTGCCAGCAGTGTATTTTTGAGCGAGCAGTACTTC. The V call is TRBV2, the J call TRBJ2-7; D ambiguous. The germline V and J ends were trimmed by 4 bases and 6 bases, with 10 bases remaining between them. CDR1 SNHLY and CDR2 FYNNEI come from the germline V gene. The CDR3 is 12 amino acids.